This T cell receptor beta chain was recorded in a study of cytomegalovirus exposure and HLA in healthy donors. The study ran its PCR with 60 Vbeta and 13 Jbeta primers. Only in-frame clones appear in the TCRdb table, and some are missing; sequencing was by immunoSEQ multiplex PCR. This table has fewer than 85,000 clones, 65% to 75% appearing once. CDR1 KGHSH and CDR2 LQKENI come from the germline V gene. After removal of 6 bases from V and 0 bases from J, the junction contained 7 bases not matched to a gene. The CDR3 spans 16 residues. Input material: PBMCs. V and J are TRBV18 and TRBJ2-2, with 7 bases fitting TRBD2. The sequence was collected from a man between 35 and 55 years old in good health and CMV-seropositive. CDR3 nucleotides: TGTGCCAGCTCGCGTGCTAGCGGCCCGAACACCGGGGAGCTGTTTTTT. Translated: CASSRASGPNTGELFF.